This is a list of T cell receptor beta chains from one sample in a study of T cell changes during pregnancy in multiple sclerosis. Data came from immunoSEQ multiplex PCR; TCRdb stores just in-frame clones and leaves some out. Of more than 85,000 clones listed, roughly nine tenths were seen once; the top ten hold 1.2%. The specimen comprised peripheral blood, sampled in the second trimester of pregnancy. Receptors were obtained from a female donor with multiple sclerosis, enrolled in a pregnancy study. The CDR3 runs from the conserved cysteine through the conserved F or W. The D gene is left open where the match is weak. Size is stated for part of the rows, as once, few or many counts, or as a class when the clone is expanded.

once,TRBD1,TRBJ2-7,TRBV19,CAAAPGQGYEQYF,TGTGCCGCTGCGCCGGGACAGGGCTACGAGCAGTACTTC
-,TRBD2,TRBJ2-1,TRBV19,CASSRVLAGEDEQFF,TGTGCCAGTAGTCGAGTCCTAGCGGGGGAGGATGAGCAGTTCTTC
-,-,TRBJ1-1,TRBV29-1,CSAEGVNTEAFF,TGCAGCGCCGAAGGGGTGAACACTGAAGCTTTCTTT
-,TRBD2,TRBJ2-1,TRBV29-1,CSVIERGTYNEQFF,TGCAGCGTGATAGAGCGGGGGACCTACAATGAGCAGTTCTTC
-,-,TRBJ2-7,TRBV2,CASTPLLAGGEQYF,TGTGCCAGCACTCCACTACTAGCTGGAGGCGAGCAGTACTTC
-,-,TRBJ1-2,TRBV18,CASSPAKGAEYGYTF,TGTGCCAGCTCACCGGCGAAAGGGGCGGAATATGGCTACACCTTC
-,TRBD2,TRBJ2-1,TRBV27,CASSPWMGSGNNEQFF,TGTGCCAGCAGCCCCTGGATGGGTAGCGGGAACAATGAGCAGTTCTTC
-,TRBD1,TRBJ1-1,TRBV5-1,CASSLEDRARTEAFF,TGCGCCAGCAGCTTAGAGGACAGGGCGAGGACTGAAGCTTTCTTT
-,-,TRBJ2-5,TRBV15,CATSRDLVAGTQYF,TGTGCCACCAGCAGAGATCTAGTGGCCGGGACCCAGTACTTC
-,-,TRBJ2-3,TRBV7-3,CASSSGSGFPTDTQYF,TGTGCCAGCAGCTCCGGAAGCGGGTTCCCCACAGATACGCAGTATTTT
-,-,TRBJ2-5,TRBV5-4,CASSLESGETQYF,TGTGCCAGCAGCTTGGAGTCTGGCGAGACCCAGTACTTC
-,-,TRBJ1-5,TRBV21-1,CASSKFGSSNQPQHF,TGTGCCAGCAGCAAATTCGGTTCAAGCAATCAGCCCCAGCATTTT
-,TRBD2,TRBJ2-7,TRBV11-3,CASSPRAGDDYEQYF,TGTGCCAGCAGCCCGCGAGCGGGGGACGATTACGAGCAGTACTTC
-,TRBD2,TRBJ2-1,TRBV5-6,CASSGDYPWNEQFF,TGTGCCAGCAGTGGGGACTACCCCTGGAATGAGCAGTTCTTC
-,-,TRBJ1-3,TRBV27,CASSFSAGNTIYF,TGTGCCAGCAGTTTTTCCGCTGGAAACACCATATATTTT
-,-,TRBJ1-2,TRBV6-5,CASSYEDSEFYGYTF,TGTGCCAGCAGTTACGAGGACAGCGAATTCTATGGCTACACCTTC
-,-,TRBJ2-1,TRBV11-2,CASSLDRGNLNEQFF,TGTGCCAGCAGCTTAGATCGAGGGAACCTAAATGAGCAGTTCTTC
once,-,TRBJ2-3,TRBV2,CASTHRVDTQYF,TGTGCCAGCACCCACAGGGTCGATACGCAGTATTTT